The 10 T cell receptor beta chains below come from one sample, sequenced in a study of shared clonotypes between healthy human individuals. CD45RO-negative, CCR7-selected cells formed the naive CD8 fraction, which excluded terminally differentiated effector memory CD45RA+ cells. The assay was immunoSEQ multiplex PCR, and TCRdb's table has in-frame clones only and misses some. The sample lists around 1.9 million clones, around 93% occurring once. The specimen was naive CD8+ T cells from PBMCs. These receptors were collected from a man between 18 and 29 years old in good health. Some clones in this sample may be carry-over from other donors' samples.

CDR3 sequence: CASSSYGTGSYNEQFF. The CDR3 bases are TGTGCCAGCAGCTCCTACGGGACAGGCTCCTACAATGAGCAGTTCTTC. The gene calls are TRBV27 and TRBJ2-1; 8 positions agree with TRBD1. Germline CDR1 reads MNHEY; CDR2 reads SMNVEV (reference sequence). This CDR3 contains 16 residues. The V and J ends lost 6 bases and 0 bases, in that order; junction bases with no gene match: 7.

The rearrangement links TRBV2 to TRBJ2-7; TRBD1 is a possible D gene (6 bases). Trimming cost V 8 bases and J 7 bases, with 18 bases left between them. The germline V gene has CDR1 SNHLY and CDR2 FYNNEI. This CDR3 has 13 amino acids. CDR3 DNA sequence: TGTGCCAGCGAGACAGGCTTCCTAGAGGAGCAGTACTTC. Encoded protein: CASETGFLEEQYF.

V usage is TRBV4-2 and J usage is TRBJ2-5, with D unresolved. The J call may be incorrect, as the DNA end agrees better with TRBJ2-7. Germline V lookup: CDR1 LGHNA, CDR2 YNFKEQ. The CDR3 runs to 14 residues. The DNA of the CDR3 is TGTGCCAGCAGCCCGTCGGGTAGCTGGTACGAGCAGTACTTC. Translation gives CASSPSGSWYEQYF.

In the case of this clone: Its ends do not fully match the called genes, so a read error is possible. In nucleotides, the CDR3 is TGTGCCGGCAGCTTGGGACAGCTGAACACTGAAGCTTTCTTT. Translated, it gives CAGSLGQLNTEAFF. V is TRBV13 and J is TRBJ1-1; the match to TRBD1 covers 7 bases. This CDR3 spans 14 amino acids. Looked up from germline, CDR1 is PRHDT and CDR2 is FYEKMQ (reference sequence).

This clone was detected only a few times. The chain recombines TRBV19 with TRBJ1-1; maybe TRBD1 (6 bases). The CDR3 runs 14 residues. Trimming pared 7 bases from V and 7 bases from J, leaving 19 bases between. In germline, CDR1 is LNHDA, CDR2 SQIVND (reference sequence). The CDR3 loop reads CASIRGHPPLEAFF. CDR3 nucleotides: TGTGCCAGTATCAGGGGACACCCTCCTCTTGAAGCTTTCTTT.

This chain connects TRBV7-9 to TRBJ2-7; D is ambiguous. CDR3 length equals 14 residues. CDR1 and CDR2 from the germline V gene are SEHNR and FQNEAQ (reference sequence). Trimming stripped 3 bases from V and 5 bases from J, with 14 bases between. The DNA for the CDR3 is TGTGCCAGCAGCTTTGGGTGGCCGAGCGACGAGCAGTACTTC. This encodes CASSFGWPSDEQYF. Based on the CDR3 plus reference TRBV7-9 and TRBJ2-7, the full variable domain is DTGVSQNPRHKITKRGQNVTFRCDPISEHNRLYWYRQTLGQGPEFLTYFQNEAQLEKSRLLSDRFSAERPKGSFSTLEIQRTEQGDSAMYLCASSFGWPSDEQYFGPGTRLTVT.

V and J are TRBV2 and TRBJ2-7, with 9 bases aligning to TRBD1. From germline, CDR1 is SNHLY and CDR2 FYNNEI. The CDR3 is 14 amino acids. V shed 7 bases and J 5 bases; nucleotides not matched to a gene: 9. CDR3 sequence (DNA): TGTGCCAGCATCGAAGGGACAGGGTTGCACGAGCAGTACTTC. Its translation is CASIEGTGLHEQYF.

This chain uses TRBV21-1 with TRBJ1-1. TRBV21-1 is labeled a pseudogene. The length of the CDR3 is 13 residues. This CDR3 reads CASSGEINTEAFF. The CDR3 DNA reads TGTGCCAGCAGTGGAGAAATTAACACTGAAGCTTTCTTT.

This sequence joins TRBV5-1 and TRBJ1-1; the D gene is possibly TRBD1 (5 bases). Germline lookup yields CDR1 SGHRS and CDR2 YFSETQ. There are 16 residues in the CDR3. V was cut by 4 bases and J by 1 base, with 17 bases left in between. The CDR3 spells CASSKGPQLKNTEAFF. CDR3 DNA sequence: TGCGCCAGCAGCAAGGGACCCCAGTTGAAGAACACTGAAGCTTTCTTT.

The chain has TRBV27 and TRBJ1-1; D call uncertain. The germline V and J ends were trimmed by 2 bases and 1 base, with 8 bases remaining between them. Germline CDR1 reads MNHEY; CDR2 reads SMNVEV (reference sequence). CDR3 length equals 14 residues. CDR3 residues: CASSLVSANTEAFF. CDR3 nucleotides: TGTGCCAGCAGTTTAGTTTCGGCGAACACTGAAGCTTTCTTT.